The 32 T cell receptor beta chains given below trace back to one sample, sequenced in a study of blood T cell repertoires in COVID-19 (dated by TCRdb to 2018 to 2020). The library was built by means of the immunoSEQ multiplex PCR assay. What TCRdb holds here is the immuneACCESS table cut down to in-frame rearrangements. Part of the clones is not present; checked against another copy, under half of the missing clones reflect an unresolved V gene, and the others are unexplained. The sample table lists approximately 85,000 clones, around 84% of them with a count of one. In total, the top ten clones hold 22% of the sample. Source material: peripheral blood. The receptors were gathered from a woman older than 75 in a cohort sampled during active or convalescent COVID-19.

The V and J genes are TRBV11-3 and TRBJ1-1; TRBD1 might be the D (5 bases). V lost 4 bases and J 3 bases, leaving 15 bases between the germline ends. The CDR3 totals 15 residues. Germline CDR1 and CDR2: SGHNT and YENEEA. CDR3 in DNA: TGTGCCAGCAGCTCTAAGGGGTCGGACCACACTGAAGCTTTCTTT. This gives the protein CASSSKGSDHTEAFF.

V is TRBV21-1 and J is TRBJ2-7; the table calls TRBD2, which could not be checked here. TRBV21-1 is a pseudogene segment. The CDR3 length is 19 residues. This CDR3 reads CASSPRKAVGGRASYEQYV. The DNA of the CDR3 is TGTGCCAGCAGCCCAAGAAAGGCCGTTGGCGGGAGAGCCTCCTACGAGCAGTACGTC.

The chain recombines TRBV24-1 with TRBJ2-1, with 8 bases lining up with TRBD1. V gave up 4 bases and J gave up 8 bases; unmatched junction bases: 12. The CDR3 has 16 amino acids. Per germline, CDR1 KGHDR and CDR2 SFDVKD. The CDR3 reads CATSEYGQGRIDEQFF. The CDR3 region has the DNA TGTGCCACCAGTGAGTACGGACAGGGAAGGATAGATGAGCAGTTCTTC.

The chain is built from TRBV5-7 and TRBJ2-1; 10 positions match TRBD2. TRBV5-7 belongs to the ORF category, with a function that is uncertain. The CDR3 length is 15 residues. The V segment lost 1 base and the J segment 7 bases; nucleotides outside the gene matches: 5. In nucleotides, the CDR3 is TGTGCCAGCAGCTTGAGGAAGCGGGAGGGTAATGAGCAGTTCTTC. Protein product: CASSLRKREGNEQFF.

This rearrangement joins TRBV11-1 to TRBJ1-2; no clear D gene. Between the trimmed V and J ends, which lost 2 bases and 4 bases, there was a span of 8 bases. This CDR3 region has 13 residues. Per germline, CDR1 SGHAT and CDR2 FQDESV (reference sequence). The CDR3 sequence: CASSLQEGYGYTF. The CDR3 nucleotides are TGTGCCAGCAGCTTACAGGAAGGCTATGGCTACACCTTC.

This sequence joins TRBV28 and TRBJ2-7; 7 bases match TRBD2. The CDR3 contains 16 residues. J was trimmed by 3 bases and V by 3 bases; bases with no gene match: 11. Germline values: CDR1 MDHEN, CDR2 SYDVKM. The DNA for the CDR3 is TGTGCCAGCAGTTTCTTAATAAGACTAGCCCACTACGAGCAGTACTTC. Translating gives CASSFLIRLAHYEQYF.

V is TRBV5-1 and J is TRBJ1-1, with 8 nucleotides matching TRBD1. This CDR3 contains 15 residues. V shed 4 bases, J shed 1 base, and the junction held 6 bases outside the gene matches. The V gene's germline CDR1 is SGHRS and CDR2 YFSETQ. CDR3 in DNA: TGCGCCAGCAGCACGGGACAGGATAAGAACACTGAAGCTTTCTTT. Translating it yields CASSTGQDKNTEAFF. Drawing the rest from reference TRBV5-1 and TRBJ1-1, the complete variable domain is KAGVTQTPRYLIKTRGQQVTLSCSPISGHRSVSWYQQTPGQGLQFLFEYFSETQRNKGNFPGRFSGRQFSNSRSEMNVSTLELGDSALYLCASSTGQDKNTEAFFGQGTRLTVV.

The chain couples TRBV5-6 to TRBJ1-1; 11 bases are a match to TRBD1. CDR1 and CDR2 (germline): SGHDT, YYEEEE. V trimming: 4 bases; J trimming: 5 bases; junction bases outside the gene matches: 4. The CDR3 spans 14 residues. The CDR3: CASSGDRGITEAFF. CDR3 nucleotide sequence: TGTGCCAGCAGCGGGGACAGGGGGATAACTGAAGCTTTCTTT.

Comment on this clone: The junction departs from the called germline gene at one end, perhaps through a read error. CDR3 residues: CASSPSPGSHSDEQYF. CDR3 nucleotide sequence: TGCGCCAGCAGCCCCTCTCCGGGAAGCCACTCCGACGAGCAGTACTTC. The rearrangement uses TRBV5-1 and TRBJ2-7; perhaps TRBD2 as D (5 bases). Germline values: CDR1 SGHRS, CDR2 YFSETQ. This CDR3 is 16 amino acids long.

The gene calls are TRBV9 and TRBJ1-6; 10 bases map to TRBD1. Germline V gene lookup returns CDR1 SGDLS and CDR2 YYNGEE. This CDR3 has 14 residues. Trimming cost V 5 bases and J 9 bases; bases outside gene matches: 5. CDR3 nucleotides: TGTGCCAGCAGGGCCGGGACAGGGGTTTCACCCCTCCACTTT. Translated: CASRAGTGVSPLHF.

J is TRBJ2-7 and V is TRBV5-1; possible D gene TRBD2, 6 bases. The CDR3 covers 14 residues. The ends were cut back, 7 bases at V and 3 bases at J, with 17 bases in the middle. Germline assignment: CDR1 SGHRS and CDR2 YFSETQ. DNA of the CDR3: TGCGCCAGCGGGAGGAGTGGAGAGAACTACGAGCAGTACTTC. Translation gives CASGRSGENYEQYF.

CDR3 bases: TGTGCCAGCAGCCTGGGACAGACCGGTCTGCAGCCCCAGCATTTT. It specifies CASSLGQTGLQPQHF. This rearrangement joins TRBV7-9 to TRBJ1-5, with TRBD1 matching 7 bases. Losses at the gene ends were 5 bases for V and 7 bases for J; bases not matched to a gene: 11. The CDR3 is 15 amino acids. Germline V gives CDR1 SEHNR, CDR2 FQNEAQ (reference sequence). The full variable domain, its missing parts supplied by reference TRBV7-9 and TRBJ1-5, is DTGVSQNPRHKITKRGQNVTFRCDPISEHNRLYWYRQTLGQGPEFLTYFQNEAQLEKSRLLSDRFSAERPKGSFSTLEIQRTEQGDSAMYLCASSLGQTGLQPQHFGDGTRLSIL.

The chain couples TRBV11-3 to TRBJ2-1; weak D call: TRBD2 (5 bases). Germline CDR1 is SGHNT and CDR2 is YENEEA. The CDR3 is made up of 14 amino acids. Trimming took off 3 bases at V and 10 bases at J, with 16 bases between the two ends. In nucleotides, the CDR3 is TGTGCCAGCAGCTTGCTTCGGGGTAGCTCGGAGCAGTTCTTC. It specifies CASSLLRGSSEQFF.

The gene calls are TRBV5-4 and TRBJ2-2, with TRBD2 matching 11 bases. Losses at the gene ends were 0 bases for V and 5 bases for J; bases not matched to a gene: 0. The germline gives CDR1 SGHNT, CDR2 YYREEE (reference sequence). The CDR3 is 15 amino acids. The CDR3 spells CASSLGLAGTGELFF. In nucleotides, the CDR3 is TGTGCCAGCAGCTTGGGACTAGCGGGAACCGGGGAGCTGTTTTTT.

The gene calls are TRBV11-2 and TRBJ2-1; the match to TRBD2 covers 11 bases. V lost 1 base, J lost 8 bases, and 7 bases stayed unmatched. From germline, CDR1 is SGHAT and CDR2 FQNNGV. The CDR3 has 16 amino acids. CDR3 in amino acids: CASSLVAGGPRDEQFF. The DNA for the CDR3 is TGTGCCAGCAGCTTAGTAGCGGGAGGGCCTAGGGATGAGCAGTTCTTC.

The CDR3 nucleotides are TGTGCCAGCAGCCCAGAGGATACTATTGGTGAAAAACTGTTTTTT. This codes for CASSPEDTIGEKLFF. The chain combines TRBV9 with TRBJ1-4; no reliable D call. V was trimmed by 4 bases and J by 7 bases, leaving 17 bases between them. The CDR3 consists of 15 residues. From germline, CDR1 is SGDLS and CDR2 YYNGEE. Variable domain in full (rest from reference TRBV9 and TRBJ1-4): DSGVTQTPKHLITATGQRVTLRCSPRSGDLSVYWYQQSLDQGLQFLIQYYNGEERAKGNILERFSAQQFPDLHSELNLSSLELGDSALYFCASSPEDTIGEKLFFGSGTQLSVL.

This clone was counted once. The CDR3 DNA is TGTGCCAGCAGTTATATTCTAGACACTGAAGCTTTCTTT. Its protein is CASSYILDTEAFF. The rearrangement joins TRBV28 to TRBJ1-1; D unresolved. With 4 bases removed from V and 3 bases from J, the gap between germline ends came to 9 bases. Germline values: CDR1 MDHEN, CDR2 SYDVKM. The CDR3 runs to 13 residues.

The chain carries TRBV19 and TRBJ1-2; no definite D call. V lost 0 bases to trimming and J lost 7 bases, with 3 bases between them. The CDR3 is 11 amino acids. Germline V gene sequence: CDR1 LNHDA, CDR2 SQIVND (reference sequence). Written as DNA, the CDR3 is TGTGCCAGTAGTATAGACGGTGGCTACACCTTC. Encoded protein: CASSIDGGYTF.

The chain joins TRBV3-1 (or the pseudogene TRBV3-2) to TRBJ2-5; 7 bases match TRBD2. Germline trimming cut 3 bases from V and 3 bases from J; bases unmatched to any gene: 10. Looked up from germline, CDR1 is LGHDT and CDR2 is YNNKEL (reference sequence). This CDR3 has 16 residues. The CDR3 DNA reads as TGTGCCAGCAGCCAGGTTGGCGGGAGTGATAAAGAGACCCAGTACTTC. Amino acids: CASSQVGGSDKETQYF.

This clone was found a few times. The chain is built from TRBV5-4 and TRBJ2-1; 8 nucleotides align to TRBD2. CDR3 size: 16 residues. Trimming cost V 4 bases and J 5 bases; bases outside gene matches: 11. Germline assignment: CDR1 SGHNT and CDR2 YYREEE (reference sequence). CDR3 nucleotide sequence: TGTGCCAGCAGCCGCCTGAGCGGGAGCGCCAACAATGAGCAGTTCTTC. Amino acid sequence: CASSRLSGSANNEQFF.

The chain is built from TRBV5-1 and TRBJ1-1; no reliable D call. Germline V gene sequence: CDR1 SGHRS, CDR2 YFSETQ. The V end lost 1 base, the J end lost 4 bases, and 11 bases lay between the germline ends. The CDR3 has 14 residues. Written as DNA, the CDR3 is TGCGCCAGCAGCTTGTGGAGGGAGGGCACTGAAGCTTTCTTT. It is translated as CASSLWREGTEAFF. The full variable domain, its missing parts supplied by reference TRBV5-1 and TRBJ1-1, is KAGVTQTPRYLIKTRGQQVTLSCSPISGHRSVSWYQQTPGQGLQFLFEYFSETQRNKGNFPGRFSGRQFSNSRSEMNVSTLELGDSALYLCASSLWREGTEAFFGQGTRLTVV.

This rearrangement joins TRBV28 to TRBJ2-5; 9 bases are shared with TRBD2. V was clipped by 3 bases and J by 2 bases; unmatched bases: 1. Germline V lookup: CDR1 MDHEN, CDR2 SYDVKM. The CDR3 covers 14 residues. CDR3 sequence: CASSLLAGQETQYF. The CDR3, as DNA: TGTGCCAGCAGTTTGCTAGCGGGGCAAGAGACCCAGTACTTC.

This clone was detected a few times. The chain carries TRBV5-1 and TRBJ1-2; D unresolved. The CDR3 consists of 15 residues. The V end lost 5 bases, the J end lost 0 bases, and 14 bases lay between the germline ends. CDR1 is SGHRS and CDR2 is YFSETQ in the germline V gene. The CDR3 sequence is CASRLEGSANYGYTF. CDR3 sequence (DNA): TGCGCCAGCAGACTGGAGGGTTCAGCTAACTATGGCTACACCTTC.

This clone was observed a single time. This chain links TRBV3-1 (or the pseudogene TRBV3-2) with TRBJ1-2, with TRBD1 identical over 8 bases. The V gene's germline CDR1 is LGHDT and CDR2 YNNKEL (reference sequence). J lost 6 bases, V lost 6 bases, and 9 bases had no gene match. The CDR3 covers 14 residues. Written as DNA, the CDR3 is TGTGCCAGCAGTTATTCCGGGACAGGTGATGGCTACACCTTC. It yields the protein CASSYSGTGDGYTF.

The chain employs TRBV6-1 and TRBJ2-1, with 12 bases aligning to TRBD2. Germline V gene lookup returns CDR1 MNHNS and CDR2 SASEGT. V shed 3 bases and J 5 bases; nucleotides not matched to a gene: 8. CDR3 length: 17 residues. The CDR3 here is CASSERVLAGGNNEQFF. CDR3 coding DNA: TGTGCCAGCAGTGAGCGCGTACTAGCGGGAGGAAACAATGAGCAGTTCTTC.

Here the CDR3 reads CASSYWGQRKEKLFF. The CDR3 DNA reads TGTGCCAGCAGTTATTGGGGACAGAGAAAAGAAAAACTGTTTTTT. The chain joins TRBV6-5 to TRBJ1-4; 7 bases agree with TRBD1. The CDR3 totals 15 residues. With 3 bases clipped from V and 8 bases from J, the junction kept 9 bases outside the gene matches. Germline V gene lookup returns CDR1 MNHEY and CDR2 SVGAGI.

The rearrangement joins TRBV5-6 to TRBJ2-7; 13 bases are shared with TRBD2. The germline V gene encodes CDR1 SGHDT and CDR2 YYEEEE. The CDR3 extends over 15 amino acids. V lost 7 bases to trimming and J lost 5 bases; unmatched junction nucleotides: 9. The CDR3 loop is CASSRLAGGFDEQYV. In nucleotides, the CDR3 is TGTGCCAGCTCCCGACTAGCGGGAGGTTTCGACGAGCAGTACGTC.

V is TRBV5-4 and J is TRBJ1-5; the match to TRBD1 covers 9 bases. J lost 1 base, V lost 0 bases, and 2 bases had no gene match. The CDR3 runs 16 residues. Germline V CDR1 and CDR2: SGHNT, YYREEE (reference sequence). CDR3 region: CASSLGGQGSNQPQHF. The DNA of the CDR3 is TGTGCCAGCAGCTTGGGGGGACAGGGCAGCAATCAGCCCCAGCATTTT.

V is TRBV6-5 and J is TRBJ2-1, with 12 bases fitting TRBD2. The CDR3 runs to 14 residues. The V segment lost 5 bases and the J segment 4 bases; nucleotides outside the gene matches: 0. The germline CDR1 and CDR2 sequences are MNHEY and SVGAGI. CDR3 residues: CASSLAGGYNEQFF. CDR3 coding DNA: TGTGCCAGCAGTCTAGCGGGAGGGTACAATGAGCAGTTCTTC.

The chain recombines TRBV9 with TRBJ2-5; 10 bases match TRBD2. V was clipped by 3 bases and J by 5 bases; unmatched bases: 1. CDR1 and CDR2 from the germline V gene are SGDLS and YYNGEE. The CDR3 is 13 residues long. DNA for the CDR3: TGTGCCAGCAGCGCTAGCGGGAGCGAGACCCAGTACTTC. Translation gives CASSASGSETQYF.

The chain recombines TRBV29-1 with TRBJ1-4; 9 positions match TRBD1. The V and J ends lost 7 bases and 4 bases, in that order; junction bases with no gene match: 4. The CDR3 extends over 13 amino acids. The germline V gene encodes CDR1 SQVTM and CDR2 ANQGSEA. Here the CDR3 reads CSAETGGNEKLFF. CDR3 sequence (DNA): TGCAGCGCAGAGACAGGGGGTAATGAAAAACTGTTTTTT. The whole variable domain, filled in from reference TRBV29-1 and TRBJ1-4, reads SAVISQKPSRDICQRGTSLTIQCQVDSQVTMMFWYRQQPGQSLTLIATANQGSEATYESGFVIDKFPISRPNLTFSTLTVSNMSPEDSSIYLCSAETGGNEKLFFGSGTQLSVL.

The chain combines TRBV5-1 with TRBJ2-2, with D hard to call. From germline, CDR1 is SGHRS and CDR2 YFSETQ. The CDR3 is made up of 14 amino acids. The V and J ends lost 4 bases and 1 base respectively, with 8 bases between them. The chain's CDR3 is CASSTTQNTGELFF. The CDR3 coding sequence is TGCGCCAGCAGCACCACACAGAACACCGGGGAGCTGTTTTTT.